This is a list of T cell receptor beta chains from one sample in a study of blood T cell repertoires in COVID-19. This table comes from immunoSEQ multiplex PCR, and its TCRdb copy is limited to in-frame clones, with some not included. In the table there are approximately 65,000 clones, 90% of which are singletons. The sequencing input was peripheral blood. These receptors originate from a woman aged 18-29 years with acute or convalescent COVID-19. Each CDR3 is given with its conserved first and last residue.

v_call cdr3_aa
TRBV28 CASRNIQGTYGYTF
TRBV12-5 CASGDLRDSSYNEQFF
TRBV2 CASSEQGSNQPQHF
TRBV5-1 CASSSLTSGSKESYNEQFF
TRBV6-2/TRBV6-3 CASSYGGTGNTGELFF
TRBV13 CASSSLLAGDNTGELFF
TRBV6-1 CASSELAGGQETQYF
TRBV28 CASSLYNYNSPLHF
TRBV3-1/TRBV3-2 CASSLTGGFVSGYTF
TRBV5-5 CASSMDRSYEQYF